This TCR beta chain originates from a study of shared clonotypes between healthy human individuals. The V gene lost 3 bases and the J gene lost 5 bases, with 12 bases spanning the gap. Per the germline V gene, CDR1 is SGHDT and CDR2 is YYEEEE. The CDR3 covers 13 residues. The assay used deep level. Profiling relied on immunoSEQ multiplex PCR, and the TCRdb table lists in-frame clones only, not all of them. The table has roughly 1,000,000 clones, about four fifths seen once. Study-wide points: Non-shared clonotypes had lower generation probabilities than clonotypes shared by all four sorted-subset donors. Generally, estimated richness proved larger in naive subsets than it did in memory subsets. Several donors shared roughly 5% of their naive CD4 clonotypes.

For this clone: The target antigen is unknown.

The sequence was collected from a man aged 18 to 29 in good health. Some clones in this sample may be carry-over from other donors' samples. J is TRBJ2-7 and V is TRBV5-6, with D possibly being TRBD2 (5 bases). The sample taken for sequencing was memory CD4+ T cells from PBMCs. This sample's subset: CD45RA-negative fraction. CDR3 DNA: TGTGCCAGCAGCTCCACGATGGGAGACGAGCAGTACTTC. Translating gives CASSSTMGDEQYF.